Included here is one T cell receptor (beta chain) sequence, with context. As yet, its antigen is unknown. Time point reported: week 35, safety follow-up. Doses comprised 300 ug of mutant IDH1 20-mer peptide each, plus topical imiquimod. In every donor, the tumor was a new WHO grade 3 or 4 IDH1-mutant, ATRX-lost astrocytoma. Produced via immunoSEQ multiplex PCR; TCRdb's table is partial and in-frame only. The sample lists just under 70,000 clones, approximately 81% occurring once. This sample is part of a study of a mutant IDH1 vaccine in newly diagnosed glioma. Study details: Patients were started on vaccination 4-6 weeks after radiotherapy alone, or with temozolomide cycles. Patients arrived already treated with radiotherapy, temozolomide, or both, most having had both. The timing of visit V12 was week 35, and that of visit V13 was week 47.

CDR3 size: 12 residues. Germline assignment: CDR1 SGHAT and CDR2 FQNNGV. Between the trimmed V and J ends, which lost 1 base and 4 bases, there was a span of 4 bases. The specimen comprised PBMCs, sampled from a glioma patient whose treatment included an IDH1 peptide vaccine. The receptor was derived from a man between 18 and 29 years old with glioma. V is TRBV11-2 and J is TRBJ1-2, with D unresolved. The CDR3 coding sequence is TGTGCCAGCAGCTTAGTGAGCTATGGCTACACCTTC. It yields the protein CASSLVSYGYTF.